Following are 20 T cell receptor beta chains from one sample sequenced in a study of Graves' ophthalmopathy and Graves' hyperthyroidism. CDR3 regions of TCR beta were amplified from RNA transcripts. RT-PCR was first run with HTBI primers, then multiplex PCR in a second round. TCRdb re-called the multiplex PCR reads through MiXCR, storing one row per CDR3 protein. The repertoire holds around 1,000,000 distinct CDR3 sequences, with about 35% as singletons. The sample taken for sequencing was peripheral blood or thyroid tissue (not recorded which). Receptors were obtained from an adult man with Graves' hyperthyroidism.

At least ten counts were recorded for this clonotype. The rearrangement joins TRBV29-1 to TRBJ2-7; the match to TRBD2 covers 7 bases. Unmatched junction bases numbered 9, after V lost 5 bases and J lost 5 bases. The CDR3 is 13 amino acids. Germline values: CDR1 SQVTM, CDR2 ANQGSEA. Here the CDR3 DNA reads TGCAGCGTTTCGTTCGTGGCGGGAGACGAGCAGTACTTC. This codes for CSVSFVAGDEQYF.

As for this clonotype: One base away lies a much larger clone, so this may be a sequencing read error. The chain links TRBV2 to TRBJ1-2, with 7 positions matching TRBD1. The CDR3 extends over 12 amino acids. Germline assignment: CDR1 SNHLY and CDR2 FYNNEI. The CDR3 nucleotides read TGTGCCGGCAGTCGACAGGGTCCTGGCTACACCTTC. This translates into CAGSRQGPGYTF.

This clonotype was seen repeatedly, ten times or more. The chain carries TRBV12-3 or TRBV12-4 and TRBJ1-3; D is unresolved. V lost 3 bases and J lost 10, with 13 bases in between. The CDR3 extends over 13 amino acids. DNA for the CDR3: TGTGCCAGCAGTTTCGCCTTGGGCCAAACCATATATTTT. This encodes CASSFALGQTIYF.

The chain has TRBV20-1 and TRBJ1-6; a weak D match, TRBD1 (6 bases). The CDR3 length is 13 residues. CDR1 DFQATT and CDR2 SNEGSKA come from the germline V gene (reference sequence). The germline V and J ends were trimmed by 4 bases and 11 bases, with 15 bases remaining between them. In nucleotides, the CDR3 is TGCAGTGCTAACCGGGACAAGCGGACACCCCTCCACTTT. Its protein is CSANRDKRTPLHF.

This clonotype has a handful of counts. V gene TRBV12-3 or TRBV12-4 combines with J gene TRBJ2-7; TRBD2 matches at 8 bases. The J segment lost 4 bases and the V segment lost 6 bases, leaving 8 bases of the junction unmatched. The CDR3 sequence is 14 residues long. The CDR3 is CASRGAGVRYEQYF. The CDR3 DNA is TGTGCCAGCAGAGGAGCGGGAGTAAGGTACGAGCAGTACTTC.

This clonotype showed up just once. V is TRBV6-6 and J is TRBJ1-2; possible D gene TRBD1, 6 bases. The CDR3 is 15 residues long. Trimming took off 5 bases at V and 4 bases at J, with 17 bases between the two ends. Germline V gene data show CDR1 as MNHNY and CDR2 as SVGAGI (reference sequence). CDR3 sequence (DNA): TGTGCCAGCAGTGAAGGGGGGCTGACTACCTATGGCTACACCTTC. Translation: CASSEGGLTTYGYTF.

The chain uses TRBV14 and TRBJ2-7, with 9 bases that match TRBD1. V gave up 1 base and J gave up 3 bases; unmatched junction bases: 4. This CDR3 has 15 residues. Germline V gives CDR1 SGHDN, CDR2 FVKESK. CDR3: CASSQGTGVGYEQYF. CDR3 bases: TGTGCCAGCAGCCAAGGGACAGGGGTGGGCTACGAGCAGTACTTC.

This clonotype appeared many times. The chain carries TRBV24-1 and TRBJ1-1; D is possibly TRBD1 (6 bases). The CDR3 runs 14 residues. The V end was cut by 3 bases, the J end by 2 bases, with 9 bases between. Germline loops: CDR1 KGHDR, CDR2 SFDVKD. CDR3 sequence reads: CATSDAQGNTEAFF. In DNA form, the CDR3 reads TGTGCCACCAGTGATGCACAGGGAAACACTGAAGCTTTCTTT.

This clonotype has ten or more counts. The chain recombines TRBV7-9 with TRBJ2-2, with D tentatively TRBD1 (5 bases). V lost 5 bases and J 2 bases, leaving 12 bases between the germline ends. This CDR3 contains 15 residues. Germline CDR1 is SEHNR and CDR2 is FQNEAQ (reference sequence). DNA for the CDR3: TGTGCCAGCAGCCCCGTCGGACAAAACACCGGGGAGCTGTTTTTT. Encoded protein: CASSPVGQNTGELFF.

This clonotype was seen ten or more times. V is TRBV7-9 and J is TRBJ1-2; D gene uncertain. Per germline, CDR1 SEHNR and CDR2 FQNEAQ (reference sequence). This CDR3 is built from 13 residues. V dropped 5 bases and J dropped 6 bases, with 13 bases sitting between them. The chain's CDR3 is CASSQTGDDGYTF. In DNA form, the CDR3 reads TGTGCCAGCAGCCAAACGGGAGACGATGGCTACACCTTC.

This clonotype occurred many times. The CDR3 bases are TGTGCCACCAGCACAACCACGGGACAGGGCAGGTTGGGGGGAAAACTGTTTTTT. It is translated as CATSTTTGQGRLGGKLFF. The chain carries TRBV15 and TRBJ1-4; 9 positions match TRBD1. This CDR3 has 18 residues. The junction had 19 bases not matched to a gene; V was cut back by 4 bases and J by 10 bases. The germline V gene encodes CDR1 LNHNV and CDR2 YYDKDF (reference sequence).

This clonotype was recorded many times. The genes are TRBV10-3 and TRBJ1-1, with D tentatively TRBD1 (5 bases). Trimming cost V 0 bases and J 1 base, with 24 bases left between them. The CDR3 is 20 amino acids. CDR1 is ENHRY and CDR2 is SYGVKD in the germline V gene. The CDR3, as DNA: TGTGCCATCAGTGAGTCGATCGTGGGAGTGACAGAACAACCGAACACTGAAGCTTTCTTT. It specifies CAISESIVGVTEQPNTEAFF.

At least ten counts were recorded for this clonotype. V usage is TRBV20-1 and J usage is TRBJ1-2; D is possibly TRBD1 (6 bases). The CDR3 contains 15 residues. Germline CDR1 DFQATT, CDR2 SNEGSKA (reference sequence). The germline V and J ends were trimmed by 3 bases and 8 bases, with 22 bases remaining between them. The CDR3 is CSASDLGGAQVGYTF. The DNA of the CDR3 is TGCAGTGCTAGCGACCTGGGGGGCGCGCAGGTGGGCTACACCTTC.

The genes are TRBV20-1 and TRBJ2-2, with D possibly matching TRBD1 (6 bases). The germline V and J ends were trimmed by 1 base and 1 base, with 13 bases remaining between them. The CDR3 loop spans 16 amino acids. Looked up from germline, CDR1 is DFQATT and CDR2 is SNEGSKA (reference sequence). The CDR3 is CSARVFDRRNTGELFF. DNA for the CDR3: TGCAGTGCTAGAGTCTTCGACAGGCGGAACACCGGGGAGCTGTTTTTT.

The chain joins TRBV7-8 to TRBJ1-2; perhaps TRBD1 as D (5 bases). CDR3 length: 17 amino acids. Trimming left V 1 base short and J 8 bases short, with 23 bases between. CDR1 and CDR2 from the germline V gene are SGHVS and FQNEAQ. DNA for the CDR3: TGTGCCAGCAGCTTAGAAGGGACCCCCCCGGGCCGGTACGGCTACACCTTC. Protein product: CASSLEGTPPGRYGYTF. Using reference TRBV7-8 and TRBJ1-2 for the parts outside the CDR3, the full variable domain is GAGVSQSPRYKVAKRGQDVALRCDPISGHVSLFWYQQALGQGPEFLTYFQNEAQLDKSGLPSDRFFAERPEGSVSTLKIQRTQQEDSAVYLCASSLEGTPPGRYGYTFGSGTRLTVV.

V is TRBV6-1 and J is TRBJ1-2; D possibly corresponds to TRBD1 (5 bases). The germline gives CDR1 MNHNS, CDR2 SASEGT. The CDR3 spans 15 residues. The germline V and J ends were trimmed by 6 bases and 4 bases, with 18 bases remaining between them. DNA of the CDR3: TGTGCCAGCAGACCCCGGGGGGGAAGCCTCTATGGCTACACCTTC. Its translation: CASRPRGGSLYGYTF.

The V gene is TRBV6-5, the J gene TRBJ1-1; 9 bases match TRBD1. Germline CDR1 MNHEY, CDR2 SVGAGI. After removal of 8 bases from V and 4 bases from J, the junction contained 11 bases not matched to a gene. The CDR3 consists of 15 residues. The CDR3 sequence is CASQIQGARSTEAFF. The CDR3 DNA reads TGTGCCAGCCAGATACAGGGGGCAAGGAGCACTGAAGCTTTCTTT.

This clonotype was recorded a few times. The genes are TRBV6-5 and TRBJ2-2; D remains ambiguous. The V end was cut by 0 bases, the J end by 4 bases, with 9 bases between. The CDR3 is made up of 15 amino acids. The V gene's germline CDR1 is MNHEY and CDR2 SVGAGI. The CDR3 region is CASSYSIGFTGELFF. DNA for the CDR3: TGTGCCAGCAGTTACTCGATCGGGTTCACCGGGGAGCTGTTTTTT.

This clonotype was seen a handful of times. The rearrangement links TRBV6-4 to TRBJ2-1; TRBD2 matches at 11 bases. With 4 bases clipped from V and 4 bases from J, the junction kept 3 bases outside the gene matches. Germline values: CDR1 MRHNA, CDR2 SNTAGT. This CDR3 spans 15 amino acids. Here the CDR3 DNA reads TGTGCCAGCAGTGCCGGGACTAGCGGATACAATGAGCAGTTCTTC. This codes for CASSAGTSGYNEQFF.

V gene TRBV5-1 combines with J gene TRBJ1-2, with D perhaps TRBD1 (6 bases). This CDR3 contains 12 residues. V was cut by 5 bases and J by 11 bases, with 16 bases left in between. Looked up from germline, CDR1 is SGHRS and CDR2 is YFSETQ. DNA of the CDR3: TGCGCCAGCAGTCCGGCAGGGCAGGGGTACACCTTC. Its translation is CASSPAGQGYTF.